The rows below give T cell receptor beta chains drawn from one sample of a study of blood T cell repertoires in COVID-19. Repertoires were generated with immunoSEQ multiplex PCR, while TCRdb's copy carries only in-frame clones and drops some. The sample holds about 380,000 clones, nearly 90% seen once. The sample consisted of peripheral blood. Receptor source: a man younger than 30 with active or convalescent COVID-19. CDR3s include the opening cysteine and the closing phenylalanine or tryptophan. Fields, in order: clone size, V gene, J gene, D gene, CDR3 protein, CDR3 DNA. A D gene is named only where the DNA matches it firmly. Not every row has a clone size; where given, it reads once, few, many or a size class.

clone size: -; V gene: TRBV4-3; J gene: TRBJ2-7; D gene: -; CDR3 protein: CASSQEPRSEQYF; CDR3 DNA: TGCGCCAGCAGCCAAGAACCGAGAAGCGAGCAGTACTTC
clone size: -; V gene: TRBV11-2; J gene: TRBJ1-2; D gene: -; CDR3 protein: CASSLGTRANYGYTF; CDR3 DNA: TGTGCCAGCAGCTTAGGGACCAGGGCTAACTATGGCTACACCTTC
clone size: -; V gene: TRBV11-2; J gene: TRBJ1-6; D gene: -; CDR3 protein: CASSLDPTGSPLHF; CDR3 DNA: TGTGCCAGCAGCTTAGATCCGACGGGATCACCCCTCCACTTT
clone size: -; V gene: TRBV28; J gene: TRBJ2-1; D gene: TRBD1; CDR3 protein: CASRDTTGDLSYNEQFF; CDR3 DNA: TGTGCCAGCAGAGACACAACAGGGGATCTCTCCTACAATGAGCAGTTCTTC
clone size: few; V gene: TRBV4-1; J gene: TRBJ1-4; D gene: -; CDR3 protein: CASSETGDNEKLFF; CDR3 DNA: TGCGCCAGCAGCGAAACGGGGGATAATGAAAAACTGTTTTTT
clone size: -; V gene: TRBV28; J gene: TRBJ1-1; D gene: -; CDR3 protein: CASSLSGLGNTEAFF; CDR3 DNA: TGTGCCAGCAGTTTGTCAGGACTGGGGAACACTGAAGCTTTCTTT
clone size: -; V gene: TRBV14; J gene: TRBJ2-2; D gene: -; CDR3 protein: CASSQWTVEELFF; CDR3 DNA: TGTGCCAGCAGCCAATGGACTGTGGAGGAGCTGTTTTTT
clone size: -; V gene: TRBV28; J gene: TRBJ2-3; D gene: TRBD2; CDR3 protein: CAIRPSGTTDTQYF; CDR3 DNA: TGTGCCATAAGGCCCAGCGGGACCACAGATACGCAGTATTTT
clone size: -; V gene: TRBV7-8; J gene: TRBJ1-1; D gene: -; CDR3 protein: CASSLGPATGNTEAFF; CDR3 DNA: TGTGCCAGCAGCTTGGGGCCCGCGACGGGGAACACTGAAGCTTTCTTT
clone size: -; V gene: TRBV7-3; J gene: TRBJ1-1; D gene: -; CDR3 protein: CASSLRTRDTEAFF; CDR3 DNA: TGTGCCAGCAGCCTTAGGACTCGAGACACTGAAGCTTTCTTT
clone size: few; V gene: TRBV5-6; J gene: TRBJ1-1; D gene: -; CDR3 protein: CASSPRVNTEAFF; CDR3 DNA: TGTGCCAGCAGCCCGCGGGTAAACACTGAAGCTTTCTTT
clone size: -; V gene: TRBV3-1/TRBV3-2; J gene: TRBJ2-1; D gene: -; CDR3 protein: CASSQLVLYNEQFF; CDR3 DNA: TGTGCCAGCAGCCAGCTGGTACTGTACAATGAGCAGTTCTTC
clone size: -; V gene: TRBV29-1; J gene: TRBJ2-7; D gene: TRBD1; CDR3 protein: CSVWDSTYEQYF; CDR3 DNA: TGCAGCGTTTGGGACAGTACCTACGAGCAGTACTTC
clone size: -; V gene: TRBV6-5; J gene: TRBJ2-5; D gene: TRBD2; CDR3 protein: CASSLAGLQETQYF; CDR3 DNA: TGTGCCAGCAGTCTAGCGGGCCTCCAAGAGACCCAGTACTTC
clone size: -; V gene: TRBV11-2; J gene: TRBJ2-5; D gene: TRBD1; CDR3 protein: CASRQKDRGKTQYF; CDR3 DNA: TGTGCCAGCAGGCAAAAAGACAGGGGAAAGACCCAGTACTTC
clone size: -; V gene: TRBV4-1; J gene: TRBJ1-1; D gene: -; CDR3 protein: CASSQFAQMNTEAFF; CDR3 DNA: TGCGCCAGCAGCCAGTTCGCACAGATGAACACTGAAGCTTTCTTT
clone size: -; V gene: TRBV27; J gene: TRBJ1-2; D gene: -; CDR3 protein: CASSSPREVNYGYTF; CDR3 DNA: TGTGCCAGCAGTTCCCCCCGCGAGGTAAACTACGGCTACACCTTC
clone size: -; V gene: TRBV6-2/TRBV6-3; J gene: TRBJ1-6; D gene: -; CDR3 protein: CASSYSGRGSPLHF; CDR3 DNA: TGTGCCAGCAGTTACTCGGGCAGGGGTTCACCCCTCCACTTT
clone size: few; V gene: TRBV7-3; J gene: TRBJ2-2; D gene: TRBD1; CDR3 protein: CASSPTGARSTTGELFF; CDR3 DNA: TGTGCCAGCAGTCCAACAGGGGCCAGATCGACCACCGGGGAGCTGTTTTTT
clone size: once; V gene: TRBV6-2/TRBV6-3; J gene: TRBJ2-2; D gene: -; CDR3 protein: CASSYSFSVGAGELFF; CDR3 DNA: TGTGCCAGCAGTTACTCCTTTTCGGTAGGGGCAGGGGAGCTGTTTTTT